The rows below give T cell receptor beta chains drawn from one sample of a study of T-cell memory formation after mild COVID-19. TCRdb recomputed calls from the 5' RACE reads with MiXCR, one row per CDR3 protein. In the table there are about 90,000 distinct CDR3 sequences, about 15% of which are singletons. Source material: PBMCs or a T cell subset sorted from them (not recorded which). These receptors came from a man between 18 and 35 years old who had mild COVID-19 (a few samples of this study predate the infection). Cell type and time point are not known. The CDR3 runs from the conserved cysteine through the conserved F or W. Each record gives: J gene, D gene, clone size, V gene, CDR3 protein, CDR3 DNA. D genes are given only for firm matches. A clone size is listed for some rows: how often the clone was seen (once, few, many), or a class if it is expanded.

j_call: TRBJ2-3
d_call: NA
clone_size: NA
v_call: TRBV12-5
cdr3_aa: CASLTGGVSDTQYF
cdr3_nt: TGTGCTAGCCTAACAGGGGGGGTTTCGGATACGCAGTATTTT

j_call: TRBJ2-7
d_call: NA
clone_size: few
v_call: TRBV4-1
cdr3_aa: CASSQGPGTYEQYF
cdr3_nt: TGCGCCAGCAGCCAAGGTCCAGGAACCTACGAGCAGTACTTC

j_call: TRBJ2-2
d_call: NA
clone_size: NA
v_call: TRBV29-1
cdr3_aa: CSVPGGTGELFF
cdr3_nt: TGCAGCGTTCCAGGAGGCACCGGGGAGCTGTTTTTT

j_call: TRBJ2-1
d_call: TRBD1
clone_size: NA
v_call: TRBV29-1
cdr3_aa: CSVGVRTGEFF
cdr3_nt: TGCAGCGTGGGGGTTAGGACAGGTGAATTCTTC

j_call: TRBJ1-4
d_call: TRBD1
clone_size: NA
v_call: TRBV5-1
cdr3_aa: CASSWGTVATNEKLFF
cdr3_nt: TGCGCCAGCAGCTGGGGGACAGTTGCAACTAATGAAAAACTGTTTTTT

j_call: TRBJ2-3
d_call: NA
clone_size: few
v_call: TRBV7-9
cdr3_aa: CASSPIVGTDTQYF
cdr3_nt: TGTGCCAGCAGCCCAATTGTTGGCACAGATACGCAGTATTTT

j_call: TRBJ2-7
d_call: TRBD1
clone_size: NA
v_call: TRBV7-9
cdr3_aa: CASSSQGAHEQYF
cdr3_nt: TGTGCCAGCAGCTCACAGGGGGCCCACGAGCAGTACTTC

j_call: TRBJ2-7
d_call: NA
clone_size: few
v_call: TRBV5-1
cdr3_aa: CASSQPPVAYEQYF
cdr3_nt: TGCGCCAGCAGCCAACCCCCCGTAGCCTACGAGCAGTACTTC

j_call: TRBJ2-7
d_call: TRBD1
clone_size: NA
v_call: TRBV24-1
cdr3_aa: CATSNRGPYEQYF
cdr3_nt: TGTGCCACCAGTAACAGGGGGCCCTACGAGCAGTACTTC

j_call: TRBJ2-1
d_call: TRBD2
clone_size: NA
v_call: TRBV7-6
cdr3_aa: CASSSYPRGTSGEYNEQFF
cdr3_nt: TGTGCCAGCAGCTCGTACCCCCGTGGGACTAGCGGAGAATACAATGAGCAGTTCTTC

j_call: TRBJ2-1
d_call: NA
clone_size: many
v_call: TRBV7-6
cdr3_aa: CASSRLVNEQFF
cdr3_nt: TGTGCCAGCAGCCGACTAGTAAATGAGCAGTTCTTC

j_call: TRBJ2-3
d_call: NA
clone_size: medium-sized
v_call: TRBV4-2
cdr3_aa: CASSQEGSPDTQYF
cdr3_nt: TGTGCCAGCAGCCAAGAGGGTAGCCCAGATACGCAGTATTTT

j_call: TRBJ2-1
d_call: TRBD2
clone_size: NA
v_call: TRBV4-3
cdr3_aa: CASSQETSGGENEQFF
cdr3_nt: TGCGCCAGCAGCCAAGAGACTAGCGGGGGAGAGAATGAGCAGTTCTTC

j_call: TRBJ2-3
d_call: TRBD2
clone_size: NA
v_call: TRBV7-8
cdr3_aa: CASSLALSGVGDTQYF
cdr3_nt: TGTGCCAGCAGCTTAGCGCTGAGCGGGGTGGGAGATACGCAGTATTTT

j_call: TRBJ1-5
d_call: NA
clone_size: many
v_call: TRBV4-1
cdr3_aa: CASSQRWTSNQPQHF
cdr3_nt: TGCGCCAGCAGCCAAAGGTGGACAAGCAATCAGCCCCAGCATTTT

j_call: TRBJ2-5
d_call: TRBD2
clone_size: NA
v_call: TRBV11-2
cdr3_aa: CASSPRGGQGETQYF
cdr3_nt: TGTGCCAGCAGCCCGCGGGGGGGCCAGGGAGAGACCCAGTACTTC

j_call: TRBJ1-2
d_call: NA
clone_size: NA
v_call: TRBV4-1
cdr3_aa: CASSPRREANYGYTF
cdr3_nt: TGCGCCAGCAGCCCGCGGCGGGAAGCTAACTATGGCTACACCTTC

j_call: TRBJ2-3
d_call: NA
clone_size: many
v_call: TRBV20-1
cdr3_aa: CSAPLGPRADTQYF
cdr3_nt: TGCAGTGCTCCCTTGGGGCCTCGGGCAGATACGCAGTATTTT

j_call: TRBJ2-2
d_call: TRBD1
clone_size: few
v_call: TRBV4-3
cdr3_aa: CASSQDLTGTGGELFF
cdr3_nt: TGCGCCAGCAGCCAAGATCTGACAGGGACAGGCGGGGAGCTGTTTTTT

j_call: TRBJ2-1
d_call: NA
clone_size: many
v_call: TRBV12-3/TRBV12-4
cdr3_aa: CASSLSVLGNEQFF
cdr3_nt: TGTGCCAGCAGTTTAAGTGTCCTTGGCAATGAGCAGTTCTTC

j_call: TRBJ1-5
d_call: NA
clone_size: NA
v_call: TRBV20-1
cdr3_aa: CSAGGGMQPQHF
cdr3_nt: TGCAGTGCTGGGGGGGGTATGCAGCCCCAGCATTTT

j_call: TRBJ2-3
d_call: NA
clone_size: few
v_call: TRBV12-3/TRBV12-4
cdr3_aa: CASTHGNTQYF
cdr3_nt: TGTGCCAGCACCCACGGGAATACGCAGTATTTT

j_call: TRBJ2-3
d_call: TRBD2
clone_size: NA
v_call: TRBV24-1
cdr3_aa: CATSPYPRLAGSTDTQYF
cdr3_nt: TGTGCCACCAGTCCATATCCCCGACTAGCGGGGAGCACAGATACGCAGTATTTT

j_call: TRBJ1-2
d_call: TRBD1
clone_size: few
v_call: TRBV11-2
cdr3_aa: CASNPDRGNYGYTF
cdr3_nt: TGTGCCAGCAACCCGGACAGGGGTAACTATGGCTACACCTTC

j_call: TRBJ1-1
d_call: NA
clone_size: few
v_call: TRBV5-1
cdr3_aa: CASSLGQHGSDTEAFF
cdr3_nt: TGCGCCAGCAGCTTGGGCCAACATGGGTCTGACACTGAAGCTTTCTTT

j_call: TRBJ2-7
d_call: NA
clone_size: NA
v_call: TRBV4-1
cdr3_aa: CASSQEDWTYEQYF
cdr3_nt: TGCGCCAGCAGCCAAGAGGACTGGACCTACGAGCAGTACTTC

j_call: TRBJ2-3
d_call: NA
clone_size: few
v_call: TRBV11-2
cdr3_aa: CASSWTVHTQYF
cdr3_nt: TGTGCCAGCAGCTGGACAGTCCATACGCAGTATTTT

j_call: TRBJ2-3
d_call: NA
clone_size: NA
v_call: TRBV7-9
cdr3_aa: CASSAPTSSGDTQYF
cdr3_nt: TGTGCCAGCAGCGCACCGACTAGTTCGGGCGATACGCAGTATTTT

j_call: TRBJ1-1
d_call: NA
clone_size: few
v_call: TRBV5-1
cdr3_aa: CASSFKIEGTEAFF
cdr3_nt: TGCGCCAGCAGCTTTAAAATTGAGGGGACTGAAGCTTTCTTT

j_call: TRBJ1-5
d_call: TRBD1
clone_size: NA
v_call: TRBV7-2
cdr3_aa: CASSSAPGTGGVQPQHF
cdr3_nt: TGTGCCAGCAGCTCGGCCCCCGGGACAGGGGGCGTTCAGCCCCAGCATTTT

j_call: TRBJ2-7
d_call: TRBD1
clone_size: NA
v_call: TRBV19
cdr3_aa: CASSTGTGVYEQYF
cdr3_nt: TGTGCCAGTAGTACCGGGACAGGGGTTTACGAGCAGTACTTC

j_call: TRBJ2-1
d_call: NA
clone_size: NA
v_call: TRBV20-1
cdr3_aa: CSATALGSYNEQFF
cdr3_nt: TGCAGTGCTACTGCTCTAGGCTCCTACAATGAGCAGTTCTTC

j_call: TRBJ2-3
d_call: NA
clone_size: NA
v_call: TRBV6-4
cdr3_aa: CASSDRAASTDTQYF
cdr3_nt: TGTGCCAGCAGTGACCGTGCAGCTAGCACAGATACGCAGTATTTT

j_call: TRBJ2-2
d_call: TRBD1
clone_size: NA
v_call: TRBV9
cdr3_aa: CASSVRTGVTGELFF
cdr3_nt: TGTGCCAGCAGCGTACGGACAGGGGTCACCGGGGAGCTGTTTTTT

j_call: TRBJ1-5
d_call: TRBD1
clone_size: NA
v_call: TRBV5-4
cdr3_aa: CASSFGTDQPQHF
cdr3_nt: TGTGCCAGCAGCTTTGGGACAGATCAGCCCCAGCATTTT

j_call: TRBJ2-5
d_call: TRBD2
clone_size: few
v_call: TRBV27
cdr3_aa: CASKTPGGAQETQYF
cdr3_nt: TGTGCCTCGAAAACTCCGGGGGGGGCCCAAGAGACCCAGTACTTC

j_call: TRBJ2-7
d_call: NA
clone_size: few
v_call: TRBV6-6
cdr3_aa: CASRLGVIYEQYF
cdr3_nt: TGTGCCAGCCGATTGGGCGTAATCTACGAGCAGTACTTC

j_call: TRBJ1-5
d_call: NA
clone_size: NA
v_call: TRBV27
cdr3_aa: CASGLGGWQPQHF
cdr3_nt: TGTGCCAGCGGTCTTGGGGGTTGGCAGCCCCAGCATTTT

j_call: TRBJ1-5
d_call: NA
clone_size: NA
v_call: TRBV10-3
cdr3_aa: CAISELSNQPQHF
cdr3_nt: TGTGCCATCAGTGAATTATCGAATCAGCCCCAGCATTTT

j_call: TRBJ2-3
d_call: NA
clone_size: few
v_call: TRBV6-5
cdr3_aa: CASGPADTQYF
cdr3_nt: TGTGCCAGCGGGCCGGCAGATACGCAGTATTTT

j_call: TRBJ1-1
d_call: NA
clone_size: NA
v_call: TRBV19
cdr3_aa: CASSIGSATEAFF
cdr3_nt: TGTGCCAGTAGTATTGGCAGCGCCACTGAAGCTTTCTTT

j_call: TRBJ1-1
d_call: TRBD1
clone_size: NA
v_call: TRBV27
cdr3_aa: CASSFQGDTEAFF
cdr3_nt: TGTGCCAGCAGTTTTCAGGGGGACACTGAAGCTTTCTTT

j_call: TRBJ1-1
d_call: NA
clone_size: NA
v_call: TRBV9
cdr3_aa: CASSVEWRASEAFF
cdr3_nt: TGTGCCAGCAGCGTAGAATGGAGGGCCAGTGAAGCTTTCTTT

j_call: TRBJ2-7
d_call: TRBD1
clone_size: few
v_call: TRBV5-1
cdr3_aa: CASSPGADRGKQYF
cdr3_nt: TGCGCCAGCAGCCCCGGGGCGGACAGGGGGAAGCAGTACTTC

j_call: TRBJ2-2
d_call: TRBD1
clone_size: many
v_call: TRBV12-3/TRBV12-4
cdr3_aa: CASSGRTGNTGELFF
cdr3_nt: TGTGCCAGCAGTGGCAGGACAGGAAACACCGGGGAGCTGTTTTTT